This T cell receptor (beta chain) stems from a study of blood T cells in healthy people across ages. CDR3 length: 15 residues. Germline V lookup: CDR1 SGHRS, CDR2 YFSETQ. V gave up 0 bases and J gave up 4 bases; unmatched junction bases: 4. The use of a sample-barcoded 5' primer and a J-beta primer mix characterized a second PCR of about 7 to 12 cycles. With 12 random nucleotides, a template-switch adaptor tagged each individual cDNA molecule. TCRdb ran MiXCR on the 5' RACE reads and lists one entry per CDR3 protein. The repertoire consists of about 1.6 million distinct CDR3 sequences, with roughly 32% occurring once and the leading ten covering over 9%.

The chain links TRBV5-1 to TRBJ2-7; 10 positions agree with TRBD2. The sample was blood. The sequence derives from a woman aged 25-40 years in good health. CDR3 in amino acids: CASSLVAGGRYEQYF. CDR3 DNA: TGCGCCAGCAGCTTGGTAGCGGGAGGACGGTACGAGCAGTACTTC.